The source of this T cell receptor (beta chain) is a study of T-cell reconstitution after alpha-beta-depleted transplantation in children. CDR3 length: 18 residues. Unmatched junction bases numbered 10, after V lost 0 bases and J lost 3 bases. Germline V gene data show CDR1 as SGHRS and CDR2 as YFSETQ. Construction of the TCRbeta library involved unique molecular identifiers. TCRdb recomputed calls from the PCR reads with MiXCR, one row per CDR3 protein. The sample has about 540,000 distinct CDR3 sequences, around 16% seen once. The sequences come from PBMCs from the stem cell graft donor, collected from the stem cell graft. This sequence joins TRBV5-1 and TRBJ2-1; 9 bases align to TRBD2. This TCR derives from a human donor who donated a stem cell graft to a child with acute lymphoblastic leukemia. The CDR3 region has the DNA TGCGCCAGCAGCTTGGGTCGGTGGCGGGAGGGCCACTACAATGAGCAGTTCTTC. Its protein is CASSLGRWREGHYNEQFF.